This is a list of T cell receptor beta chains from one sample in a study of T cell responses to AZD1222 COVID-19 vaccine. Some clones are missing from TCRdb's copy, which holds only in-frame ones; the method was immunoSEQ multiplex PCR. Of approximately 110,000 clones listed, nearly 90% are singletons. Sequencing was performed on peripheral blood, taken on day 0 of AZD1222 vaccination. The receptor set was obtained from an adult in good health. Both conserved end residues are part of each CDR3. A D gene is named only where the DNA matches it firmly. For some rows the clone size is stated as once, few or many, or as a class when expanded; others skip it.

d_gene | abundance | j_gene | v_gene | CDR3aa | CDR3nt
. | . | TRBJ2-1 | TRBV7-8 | CASSLWADEQFF | TGTGCCAGCAGCTTATGGGCGGATGAGCAGTTCTTC
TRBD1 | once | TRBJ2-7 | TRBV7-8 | CASSKDRGISMSF | TGTGCCAGCAGCAAAGACAGGGGAATCTCTATGAGCTTC
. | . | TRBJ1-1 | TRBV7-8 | CASSQRRSGAPEAFF | TGTGCCAGCAGCCAAAGACGGTCAGGGGCACCGGAAGCTTTCTTT
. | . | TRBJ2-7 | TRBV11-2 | CASSTGPAYEQYF | TGTGCCAGCAGCACCGGACCGGCCTACGAGCAGTACTTC
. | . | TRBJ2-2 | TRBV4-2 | CASSPLTGGRGGELFF | TGTGCCAGCAGCCCCCTTACCGGGGGCAGAGGCGGGGAGCTGTTTTTT
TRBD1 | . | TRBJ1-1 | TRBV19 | CASIATGGGNTEAFF | TGTGCCAGTATTGCCACAGGGGGTGGCAACACTGAAGCTTTCTTT
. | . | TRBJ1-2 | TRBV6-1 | CASSESGNYGYTF | TGTGCCAGCAGTGAATCCGGGAACTATGGCTACACCTTC
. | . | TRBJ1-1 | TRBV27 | CASSRTGTNTEAFF | TGTGCCAGCAGTCGAACAGGTACGAACACTGAAGCTTTCTTT
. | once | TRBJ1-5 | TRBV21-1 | CASTRDRAAQPQHF | TGTGCCAGCACCCGAGACAGGGCGGCTCAGCCCCAGCATTTT
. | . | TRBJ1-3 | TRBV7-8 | CASSLGQPLSGNTIYF | TGTGCCAGCAGCCTTGGACAGCCTCTCTCTGGAAACACCATATATTTT
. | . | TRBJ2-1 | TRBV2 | CASSEPAPGSYNEQFF | TGTGCCAGCAGTGAACCCGCCCCAGGGTCCTACAATGAGCAGTTCTTC
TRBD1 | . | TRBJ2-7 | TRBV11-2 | CASRPGTASPRYEQYF | TGTGCCAGCAGACCCGGGACAGCCTCCCCCCGTTACGAGCAGTACTTC
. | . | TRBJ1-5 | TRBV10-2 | CASGEVGVVQPQHF | TGCGCCAGCGGAGAGGTAGGGGTGGTTCAGCCCCAGCATTTT
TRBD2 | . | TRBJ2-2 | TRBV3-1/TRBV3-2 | CASSPRLAGAGYTGELFF | TGTGCCAGCAGCCCACGACTAGCGGGAGCGGGGTATACCGGGGAGCTGTTTTTT
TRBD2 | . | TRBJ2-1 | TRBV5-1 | CASSLGLAGANEQFF | TGCGCCAGCAGCTTGGGACTAGCGGGAGCAAATGAGCAGTTCTTC
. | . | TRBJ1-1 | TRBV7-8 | CASSLGIGGAAEAFF | TGTGCCAGCAGCTTAGGGATAGGGGGGGCGGCTGAAGCTTTCTTT
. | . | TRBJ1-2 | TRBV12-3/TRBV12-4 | CASSNTANYGYTF | TGTGCCAGCAGTAATACAGCTAACTATGGCTACACCTTC
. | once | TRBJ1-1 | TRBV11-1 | CASSIVVESGNTEAFF | TGTGCCAGCAGCATTGTAGTAGAGAGCGGAAACACTGAAGCTTTCTTT
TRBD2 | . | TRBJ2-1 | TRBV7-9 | CASSLGLANEQFF | TGTGCCAGCAGCTTAGGACTAGCCAATGAGCAGTTCTTC
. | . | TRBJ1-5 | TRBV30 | CAWSRGGQPQHF | TGTGCCTGGAGCCGGGGGGGTCAGCCCCAGCATTTT
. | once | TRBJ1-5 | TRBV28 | CASSLSAGSGQPQHF | TGTGCCAGCAGTTTATCGGCGGGGTCGGGTCAGCCCCAGCATTTT
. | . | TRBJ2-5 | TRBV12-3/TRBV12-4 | CASSFGGTETQYF | TGTGCCAGCAGTTTTGGGGGTACTGAGACCCAGTACTTC
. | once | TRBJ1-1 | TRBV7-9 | CASSLDGGGKAFF | TGTGCCAGCAGCCTAGACGGGGGAGGGAAAGCTTTCTTT
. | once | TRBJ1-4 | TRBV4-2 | CASSQGVATDDNEKLFF | TGTGCCAGCAGCCAAGGGGTCGCGACAGACGATAATGAAAAACTGTTTTTT
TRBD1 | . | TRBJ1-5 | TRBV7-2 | CASSLAPGTGNQPQHF | TGTGCCAGCAGCTTAGCACCTGGGACAGGCAATCAGCCCCAGCATTTT
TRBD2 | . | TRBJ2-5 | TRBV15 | CATSLAGQETQYF | TGTGCCACCAGTCTAGCGGGTCAAGAGACCCAGTACTTC
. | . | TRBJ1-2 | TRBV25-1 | CASRSGMGGYTF | TGTGCCAGCCGGAGCGGGATGGGTGGCTACACCTTC
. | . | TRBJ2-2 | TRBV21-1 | CASSKELVAGGIPGELFF | .
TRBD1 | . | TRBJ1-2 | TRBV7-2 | CASSLEHRGRTYGYTF | TGTGCCAGCAGTCTAGAACACAGGGGGCGAACCTATGGCTACACCTTC
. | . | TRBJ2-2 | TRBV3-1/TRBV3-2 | CASSQEMDLRNTGELFF | TGTGCCAGCAGCCAAGAGATGGACCTGCGAAACACCGGGGAGCTGTTTTTT
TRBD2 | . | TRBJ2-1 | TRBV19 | CASSPLRGVSSYNEQFF | TGTGCCAGTAGTCCGCTTCGGGGGGTGAGCTCCTACAATGAGCAGTTCTTC
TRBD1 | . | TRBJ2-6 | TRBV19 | CASDRGLYSGANVLTF | TGTGCCAGTGACAGGGGGCTATATTCTGGGGCCAACGTCCTGACTTTC
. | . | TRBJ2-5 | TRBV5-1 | CARTTFVGTQETQYF | TGCGCCAGAACAACTTTTGTGGGGACCCAAGAGACCCAGTACTTC
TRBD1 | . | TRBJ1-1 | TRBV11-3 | CASSLGGTAMNTEAFF | TGTGCCAGCAGCTTAGGTGGGACAGCAATGAACACTGAAGCTTTCTTT
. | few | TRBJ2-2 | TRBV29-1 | CSVEEGMTGELFF | TGCAGCGTTGAAGAAGGGATGACCGGGGAGCTGTTTTTT
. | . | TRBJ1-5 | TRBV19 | CASRGEYWSQPQHF | TGTGCCAGTAGGGGCGAGTACTGGAGTCAGCCCCAGCATTTT
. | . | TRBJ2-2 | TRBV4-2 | CASSLNGGRNTGELFF | TGTGCCAGCAGCCTTAACGGGGGCCGGAACACCGGGGAGCTGTTTTTT
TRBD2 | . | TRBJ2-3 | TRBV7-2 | CASDKTSASTDTQYF | TGTGCCAGCGACAAAACTAGCGCTAGCACAGATACGCAGTATTTT
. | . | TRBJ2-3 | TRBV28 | CASSWRGTDTQYF | TGTGCCAGCAGTTGGCGGGGCACAGATACGCAGTATTTT